Shown below are 5 T cell receptor beta chains from a single sample sequenced in a study of blood T cell repertoires in COVID-19. Profiled with immunoSEQ multiplex PCR; TCRdb holds only in-frame clones, not every one. The sample has roughly 140,000 clones; 84% are singletons. Source material: peripheral blood. Receptor source: a woman of 80 years or more in a cohort sampled during active or convalescent COVID-19.

The J gene is TRBJ2-2, the V gene TRBV2; D is uncertain. This CDR3 contains 14 residues. CDR1 and CDR2 from the germline V gene are SNHLY and FYNNEI. The V end lost 3 bases, the J end lost 3 bases, and 8 bases lay between the germline ends. CDR3 sequence: CASSEVADTGELFF. For the CDR3, the DNA is TGTGCCAGCAGTGAGGTGGCGGACACCGGGGAGCTGTTTTTT. The variable domain in full, completed from reference TRBV2 and TRBJ2-2, reads EPEVTQTPSHQVTQMGQEVILRCVPISNHLYFYWYRQILGQKVEFLVSFYNNEISEKSEIFDDQFSVERPDGSNFTLKIRSTKLEDSAMYFCASSEVADTGELFFGEGSRLTVL.

The chain is built from TRBV20-1 and TRBJ2-3; no clear D gene. The CDR3 runs to 13 residues. V lost 3 bases to trimming and J lost 1 base, with 8 bases between them. Germline CDR1 is DFQATT and CDR2 is SNEGSKA (reference sequence). CDR3 region: CSASVGRTDTQYF. The CDR3 nucleotides are TGCAGTGCTAGTGTGGGCCGCACAGATACGCAGTATTTT.

The V and J genes are TRBV6-5 and TRBJ1-2; 10 bases are a match to TRBD1. This CDR3 is 15 amino acids long. V was clipped by 2 bases and J by 9 bases; unmatched bases: 9. Germline V gene sequence: CDR1 MNHEY, CDR2 SVGAGI. For the CDR3, the DNA is TGTGCCAGCAGTTACGAGACAGGGGGCTTAATCCGCTACACCTTC. Translated, it gives CASSYETGGLIRYTF.

The chain couples TRBV18 to TRBJ2-1, with 14 nucleotides matching TRBD2. Germline V CDR1 and CDR2: KGHSH, LQKENI. The CDR3 spans 18 residues. Trimming at V came to 6 bases and at J to 8 bases, leaving 15 bases not matched to a gene. CDR3 in DNA: TGTGCCAGCTCCATGACTAGCGGGGGGGCCCGACGATCAGATGAGCAGTTCTTC. It yields the protein CASSMTSGGARRSDEQFF.

The chain is built from TRBV6-5 and TRBJ1-4; 7 bases are a match to TRBD1. The CDR3 consists of 14 residues. J was trimmed by 5 bases and V by 8 bases; bases with no gene match: 8. Germline CDR1 MNHEY, CDR2 SVGAGI. CDR3 residues: CASGSGGWNEKLFF. CDR3 bases: TGTGCCAGCGGATCAGGGGGATGGAATGAAAAACTGTTTTTT.